This TCR beta chain was sequenced during a study of yellow fever vaccine responses in identical twins. A single record per CDR3 protein comes from TCRdb applying MiXCR to the RT-PCR reads. Of about 16,000 distinct CDR3 sequences listed, approximately 80% are singletons. General study points: Reportedly, the response of twins' T cells to the vaccine seemed partly convergent, partly personalized.

This clonotype was counted once. Antigen specificity is unknown. V was clipped by 0 bases and J by 6 bases; unmatched bases: 10. Germline-derived CDR1 and CDR2 are SGHRS and YFSETQ. CDR3 length: 18 amino acids. The J gene is TRBJ2-1, the V gene TRBV5-1; 12 bases are a match to TRBD2. This receptor was identified in a woman under 30 who received the yellow fever vaccine. The material sequenced was T cells from blood (PBMCs), unsorted or a sorted subset (not recorded which), taken before or after yellow fever vaccination (not recorded which). The CDR3 here is CASSLGPSGGALFNEQFF. Here the CDR3 DNA reads TGCGCCAGCAGCTTGGGACCTAGCGGGGGGGCACTCTTCAATGAGCAGTTCTTC.